The 15 T cell receptor beta chains presented below share a single source sample, sequenced in a study of blood T cell repertoires in COVID-19 (dated by TCRdb to the early 2020s). The method was the immunoSEQ multiplex PCR assay. TCRdb holds this immuneACCESS table with in-frame rearrangements only. Some clones are missing; in checked studies, unresolved V genes explain under half, and the rest has no known cause. This sample holds 97,000 or so clones; 82% were observed only once. Of the sample, approximately 11% is held by the ten largest clones. The sequenced sample was peripheral blood. Receptors originate from a man between 65 and 85 years old with active or convalescent COVID-19.

This clone has a handful of counts. The chain recombines TRBV16 with TRBJ2-2; 7 nucleotides align to TRBD1. V was clipped by 0 bases and J by 1 base; unmatched bases: 8. CDR1 and CDR2 from the germline V gene are KGHSY and FQNENV. The CDR3 runs to 18 residues. The CDR3 nucleotides are TGTGCCAGCAGCCAATCGTTTGGGCGGACAGGGAACACCGGGGAGCTGTTTTTT. Its translation is CASSQSFGRTGNTGELFF.

The chain uses TRBV7-3 and TRBJ2-3; D is perhaps TRBD1 (6 bases). The germline V gene has CDR1 SGHTA and CDR2 FQGTGA. Trimming removed 6 bases from V and 6 bases from J, with 13 bases in between. The CDR3 spans 13 residues. DNA for the CDR3: TGTGCCAGCAGACGGACCAGGGGCGATACGCAGTATTTT. As protein: CASRRTRGDTQYF.

The rearrangement uses TRBV5-1 and TRBJ1-3, with 8 bases fitting TRBD1. Losses at the gene ends were 0 bases for V and 3 bases for J; bases not matched to a gene: 5. CDR1 is SGHRS and CDR2 is YFSETQ in the germline V gene. The CDR3 contains 16 residues. In DNA form, the CDR3 reads TGCGCCAGCAGCTTGGGTCAGGGGGCAATTGGAAACACCATATATTTT. Its translation is CASSLGQGAIGNTIYF. The full variable domain, with the rest looked up from reference TRBV5-1 and TRBJ1-3, is KAGVTQTPRYLIKTRGQQVTLSCSPISGHRSVSWYQQTPGQGLQFLFEYFSETQRNKGNFPGRFSGRQFSNSRSEMNVSTLELGDSALYLCASSLGQGAIGNTIYFGEGSWLTVV.

The V gene is TRBV6-2 or TRBV6-3, the J gene TRBJ1-3; perhaps TRBD1 as D (5 bases). V lost 2 bases and J 4 bases, leaving 12 bases between the germline ends. The CDR3 sequence is 15 residues long. Germline CDR1 MNHEY, CDR2 SVGEGT. CDR3 protein: CASSYDSRPGNTIYF. In nucleotides, the CDR3 is TGTGCCAGCAGTTACGACAGCCGGCCCGGAAACACCATATATTTT.

This sequence joins TRBV11-3 and TRBJ2-5, with 7 nucleotides matching TRBD2. The CDR3 loop spans 18 amino acids. The trim removed 1 base at V and 2 bases at J, leaving 13 bases unmatched. Germline lookup yields CDR1 SGHNT and CDR2 YENEEA. The CDR3 nucleotides are TGTGCCAGCAGCTTAGGGGGAGGGGCGGCACATCATCAAGAGACCCAGTACTTC. Translated: CASSLGGGAAHHQETQYF.

This clone came up a few times. V gene TRBV7-2 combines with J gene TRBJ2-7, with TRBD1 as a possible D gene (5 bases). From germline, CDR1 is SGHTA and CDR2 FQGNSA. The CDR3 loop spans 15 amino acids. V lost 1 base to trimming and J lost 3 bases, with 13 bases between them. CDR3 in amino acids: CASSLVGRDIYEQYF. DNA for the CDR3: TGTGCCAGCAGCTTAGTAGGCAGGGATATCTACGAGCAGTACTTC.

This sequence joins TRBV6-4 and TRBJ2-6; D gene uncertain. The CDR3 spans 18 residues. Germline CDR1 is MRHNA and CDR2 is SNTAGT. V lost 0 bases and J 1 base, leaving 13 bases between the germline ends. In DNA, the CDR3 is TGTGCCAGCAGTGACTCCCCGAATGGGCTTTCTGGGGCCAACGTCCTGACTTTC. It translates to CASSDSPNGLSGANVLTF.

The rearrangement links TRBV7-9 to TRBJ2-3; 7 positions match TRBD2. Losses at the gene ends were 10 bases for V and 3 bases for J; bases not matched to a gene: 7. The CDR3 sequence is 13 residues long. Germline V lookup: CDR1 SEHNR, CDR2 FQNEAQ (reference sequence). DNA of the CDR3: TGTGCCACGGGCGGGGGAGTTACAGATACGCAGTATTTT. This gives the protein CATGGGVTDTQYF. Complete variable domain (other parts from reference TRBV7-9 and TRBJ2-3): DTGVSQNPRHKITKRGQNVTFRCDPISEHNRLYWYRQTLGQGPEFLTYFQNEAQLEKSRLLSDRFSAERPKGSFSTLEIQRTEQGDSAMYLCATGGGVTDTQYFGPGTRLTVL.

This sequence joins TRBV25-1 and TRBJ2-5; TRBD1 matches at 7 bases. The ends lost 2 bases at V and 9 bases at J; junction bases unmatched: 9. This CDR3 is 14 amino acids long. The germline gives CDR1 MGHDK, CDR2 SYGVNS. CDR3 bases: TGTGCCAGCAGTGAAACACAGGGGTCCCACGCCCAGTACTTC. Translated, it gives CASSETQGSHAQYF.

V gene TRBV15 combines with J gene TRBJ1-6; a possible D gene is TRBD1 (5 bases). The length of the CDR3 is 19 residues. The V gene's germline CDR1 is LNHNV and CDR2 YYDKDF (reference sequence). Trimming cost V 1 base and J 0 bases, with 16 bases left between them. The CDR3 loop reads CATSRVSGERGSYNSPLHF. Written as DNA, the CDR3 is TGTGCCACCAGCAGAGTAAGCGGGGAGAGGGGCTCCTATAATTCACCCCTCCACTTT.

The gene calls are TRBV7-9 and TRBJ2-3; D is unclear. This CDR3 has 14 amino acids. Trimming cost V 5 bases and J 2 bases, with 11 bases left between them. CDR1 and CDR2 from the germline V gene are SEHNR and FQNEAQ (reference sequence). The CDR3 DNA sequence: TGTGCCAGCAGCCCCCCCGCGGCCACAGATACGCAGTATTTT. Encoded protein: CASSPPAATDTQYF.

This sequence joins TRBV11-3 and TRBJ1-1, with 10 positions matching TRBD1. CDR3 length: 14 residues. CDR1 SGHNT and CDR2 YENEEA come from the germline V gene. Trimming cost V 4 bases and J 2 bases; bases outside gene matches: 1. For the CDR3, the DNA is TGTGCCAGCAGCTGGGACAGGGGCAACACTGAAGCTTTCTTT. It yields the protein CASSWDRGNTEAFF. The full variable domain, in which reference TRBV11-3 and TRBJ1-1 provide the parts outside the CDR3, is EAGVVQSPRYKIIEKKQPVAFWCNPISGHNTLYWYLQNLGQGPELLIRYENEEAVDDSQLPKDRFSAERLKGVDSTLKIQPAELGDSAVYLCASSWDRGNTEAFFGQGTRLTVV.

The chain employs TRBV6-4 and TRBJ2-7; D unresolved. The CDR3 length is 14 residues. V dropped 4 bases and J dropped 0 bases, with 10 bases sitting between them. Looked up from germline, CDR1 is MRHNA and CDR2 is SNTAGT. Here the CDR3 reads CASSALIFSYEQYF. CDR3 nucleotide sequence: TGTGCCAGCAGTGCCCTAATATTCTCCTACGAGCAGTACTTC.

A note on this clone: This specimen includes other DNA sequences encoding the same CDR3. The chain combines TRBV6-6 with TRBJ1-1; D remains ambiguous. The V gene's germline CDR1 is MNHNY and CDR2 SVGAGI (reference sequence). V lost 2 bases and J lost 0, with 7 bases in between. The CDR3 has 14 residues. The CDR3 reads CASSYAEMNTEAFF. The CDR3 coding sequence is TGTGCCAGCAGTTACGCTGAGATGAACACTGAAGCTTTCTTT.

The rearrangement joins TRBV10-2 to TRBJ1-1, with D unclear. The V and J ends lost 9 bases and 2 bases respectively, with 13 bases between them. Germline V gene data show CDR1 as WSHSY and CDR2 as SAAADI. CDR3 size: 13 residues. DNA for the CDR3: TGCGCCAGTAAAACAGAAGCCAACACTGAAGCTTTCTTT. It is translated as CASKTEANTEAFF.